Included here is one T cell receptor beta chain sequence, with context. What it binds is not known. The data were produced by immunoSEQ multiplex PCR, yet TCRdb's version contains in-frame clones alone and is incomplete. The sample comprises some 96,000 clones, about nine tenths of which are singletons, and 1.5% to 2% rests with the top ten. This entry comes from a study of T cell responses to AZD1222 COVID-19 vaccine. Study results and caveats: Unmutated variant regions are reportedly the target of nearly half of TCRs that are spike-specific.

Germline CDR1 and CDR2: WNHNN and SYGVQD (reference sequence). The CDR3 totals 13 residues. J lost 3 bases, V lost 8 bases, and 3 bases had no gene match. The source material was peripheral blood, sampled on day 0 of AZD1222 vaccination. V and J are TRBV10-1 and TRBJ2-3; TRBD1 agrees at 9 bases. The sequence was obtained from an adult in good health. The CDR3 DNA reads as TGCGCCAGCTCGACAGGGGGTACAGATACGCAGTATTTT. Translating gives CASSTGGTDTQYF.